The 15 T cell receptor beta chains in this list originate from one sample, sequenced in a study of T cell clones after liver transplantation. Measured with immunoSEQ multiplex PCR; TCRdb has only the in-frame clones, and not every one. Of approximately 65,000 clones in the sample, 80% to 95% were seen once. The input for sequencing was CD4+ T cells from blood, taken less than 27 months after liver transplant. The receptor set was obtained from a human patient who received a liver transplant. Some T cells may be supplied by the graft donor.

This rearrangement joins TRBV2 to TRBJ2-7, with D possibly matching TRBD1 (6 bases). V was cut by 10 bases and J by 3 bases, with 13 bases left in between. CDR1 and CDR2 from the germline V gene are SNHLY and FYNNEI. The CDR3 covers 12 residues. CDR3 protein: CATKQGFYEQYF. CDR3 bases: TGTGCCACCAAACAGGGTTTCTACGAGCAGTACTTC.

The chain is built from TRBV19 and TRBJ1-1, with 7 bases identical to TRBD1. Looked up from germline, CDR1 is LNHDA and CDR2 is SQIVND (reference sequence). Unmatched junction bases numbered 12, after V lost 7 bases and J lost 1 base. This CDR3 contains 16 residues. The CDR3 region has the DNA TGTGCCAGTACCATTCTCTCGGGACAGAGGAACACTGAAGCTTTCTTT. It encodes CASTILSGQRNTEAFF.

The CDR3 spells CASETGGQETQYF. DNA for the CDR3: TGTGCCAGCGAAACAGGGGGCCAAGAGACCCAGTACTTC. This chain joins TRBV28 and TRBJ2-5, with 8 bases fitting TRBD1. CDR3 size: 13 residues. The J segment lost 1 base and the V segment lost 8 bases, leaving 3 bases of the junction unmatched. Germline V gene lookup returns CDR1 MDHEN and CDR2 SYDVKM.

V gene TRBV18 combines with J gene TRBJ1-5; D is undetermined. The CDR3 runs 14 residues. Per germline, CDR1 KGHSH and CDR2 LQKENI. The V and J ends lost 5 bases and 3 bases respectively, with 11 bases between them. The CDR3 loop reads CASSKGGSNQPQHF. The CDR3 nucleotides are TGTGCCAGCTCAAAGGGTGGTTCCAATCAGCCCCAGCATTTT. The full variable domain, its missing parts supplied by reference TRBV18 and TRBJ1-5, is NAGVMQNPRHLVRRRGQEARLRCSPMKGHSHVYWYRQLPEEGLKFMVYLQKENIIDESGMPKERFSAEFPKEGPSILRIQQVVRGDSAAYFCASSKGGSNQPQHFGDGTRLSIL.

This clone was observed once. This chain uses TRBV30 with TRBJ1-1; TRBD1 matches at 7 bases. The ends lost 0 bases at V and 1 base at J; junction bases unmatched: 2. Germline CDR1 GTSNPN, CDR2 SVGIG (reference sequence). The CDR3 runs 14 residues. The CDR3 here is CAWSVRQGNTEAFF. DNA for the CDR3: TGTGCCTGGAGTGTACGACAGGGGAACACTGAAGCTTTCTTT.

The DNA of the CDR3 is TGTGCCAGCAGTTTATCGGGACAGGGTTTCGGGACAGATACGCAGTATTTT. It codes for CASSLSGQGFGTDTQYF. The chain has TRBV27 and TRBJ2-3; 9 nucleotides line up with TRBD1. Germline-derived CDR1 and CDR2 are MNHEY and SMNVEV (reference sequence). CDR3 size: 17 residues. Trimming took 0 bases from V and 3 from J; bases not matched to a gene: 7.

The chain couples TRBV11-3 to TRBJ1-1; perhaps TRBD1 as D (6 bases). Trimming took 4 bases from V and 5 from J, leaving 11 bases between them. The CDR3 is 13 residues long. CDR1 is SGHNT and CDR2 is YENEEA in the germline V gene. The CDR3, as DNA: TGTGCCAGCAGCTATCGCACAGGGACTGAAGCTTTCTTT. Its translation: CASSYRTGTEAFF. The variable domain in full, with the rest retrieved from reference TRBV11-3 and TRBJ1-1, is EAGVVQSPRYKIIEKKQPVAFWCNPISGHNTLYWYLQNLGQGPELLIRYENEEAVDDSQLPKDRFSAERLKGVDSTLKIQPAELGDSAVYLCASSYRTGTEAFFGQGTRLTVV.

This chain joins TRBV6-5 and TRBJ1-5; D is uncertain. There are 15 residues in the CDR3. Looked up from germline, CDR1 is MNHEY and CDR2 is SVGAGI. Between the trimmed V and J ends, which lost 6 bases and 2 bases, there was a span of 14 bases. The CDR3 here is CASSLNSAGNQPQHF. The CDR3 bases are TGTGCCAGCAGCCTAAACTCCGCCGGCAATCAGCCCCAGCATTTT.

This clone came up once. This chain connects TRBV4-3 to TRBJ2-3, with D perhaps matching TRBD2 (5 bases). V lost 0 bases, J lost 2 bases, and 9 bases lay in between. Germline V CDR1 and CDR2: LGHNA, YSLEER. The length of the CDR3 is 15 residues. The CDR3 sequence is CASSQDSVNTDTQYF. Written as DNA, the CDR3 is TGCGCCAGCAGCCAAGATAGCGTGAACACAGATACGCAGTATTTT.

This sequence joins TRBV19 and TRBJ2-1, with TRBD2 as a possible D gene (7 bases). Trimming took 7 bases from V and 9 from J, leaving 19 bases between them. The CDR3 consists of 14 residues. Germline V gene lookup returns CDR1 LNHDA and CDR2 SQIVND (reference sequence). The CDR3 sequence: CASNYQGRGTEQFF. The CDR3 coding sequence is TGTGCCAGTAATTATCAGGGGCGGGGGACTGAGCAGTTCTTC.

V usage is TRBV5-1 and J usage is TRBJ2-1; unclear D gene. Trimming removed 4 bases at V and 4 bases at J, with 18 bases between. CDR1 is SGHRS, CDR2 YFSETQ, per germline. CDR3 size: 16 residues. The CDR3 nucleotides read TGCGCCAGCAGCCCCGGTTCATTGGCTCCGTACAATGAGCAGTTCTTC. Amino acid sequence: CASSPGSLAPYNEQFF.

V and J are TRBV28 and TRBJ1-5; TRBD1 matches 7 bases. Losses at the gene ends were 9 bases for V and 5 bases for J; bases not matched to a gene: 4. The CDR3 has 12 amino acids. From germline, CDR1 is MDHEN and CDR2 SYDVKM. CDR3 region: CASTQGYQPQHF. For the CDR3, the DNA is TGTGCCAGTACACAGGGGTATCAGCCCCAGCATTTT.

The chain joins TRBV27 to TRBJ2-3, with a tentative D call TRBD2 (6 bases). Germline lookup yields CDR1 MNHEY and CDR2 SMNVEV (reference sequence). The CDR3 extends over 14 amino acids. Trimming took 8 bases from V and 1 from J, leaving 13 bases between them. The CDR3 here is CASHAGRRTDTQYF. The CDR3 DNA reads TGTGCCAGCCACGCCGGGAGACGCACAGATACGCAGTATTTT.

The gene calls are TRBV7-2 and TRBJ1-5; perhaps TRBD1 as D (6 bases). From germline, CDR1 is SGHTA and CDR2 FQGNSA. Between the trimmed V and J ends, which lost 0 bases and 3 bases, there was a span of 9 bases. The length of the CDR3 is 15 residues. CDR3 protein: CASSLAGGNNQPQHF. The CDR3 coding sequence is TGTGCCAGCAGCTTAGCCGGGGGCAACAATCAGCCCCAGCATTTT.

This clone was recorded once. V and J are TRBV19 and TRBJ1-5, with D tentatively TRBD1 (5 bases). Between the trimmed V and J ends, which lost 5 bases and 5 bases, there was a span of 13 bases. The V gene's germline CDR1 is LNHDA and CDR2 SQIVND (reference sequence). This CDR3 comprises 14 residues. The CDR3 here is CASSLYRGDQPQHF. The CDR3 nucleotides are TGTGCCAGTAGTCTCTACCGGGGGGATCAGCCCCAGCATTTT.